The clone carrying this T cell receptor beta chain was observed at least ten times. Its target is unknown. TCR alpha and beta CDR3 regions were amplified from RNA using iRepertoire nested multiplex PCR. In TCRdb, the multiplex PCR reads were re-called with MiXCR into one record per CDR3 protein. The sample lists 44,000 or so distinct CDR3 sequences, 20% to 25% seen once, with 5% to 7.5% in the top ten. These data are taken from a study of glioma-infiltrating T cells. General study findings and limits: Only very few CDR3 sequences appeared in both tissue and blood.

Germline V lookup: CDR1 KGHSH, CDR2 LQKENI. With V trimmed by 2 bases and J by 0 bases, 14 bases remained unmatched. CDR3 length: 19 residues. The specimen was glioma tissue, nonneoplastic brain tissue, or PBMCs (not recorded which). The sequence came from a human donor with low-grade glioma or glioblastoma, undergoing nonglioma brain surgery, or in good health (not recorded which). The gene calls are TRBV18 and TRBJ2-3; 7 bases agree with TRBD1. Written as DNA, the CDR3 is TGTGCCAGCTCACCAGATCCCTCCGAGACAGGGTATAGCACAGATACGCAGTATTTT. Its protein is CASSPDPSETGYSTDTQYF. The entire variable domain, with the rest obtained from reference TRBV18 and TRBJ2-3, is as follows: NAGVMQNPRHLVRRRGQEARLRCSPMKGHSHVYWYRQLPEEGLKFMVYLQKENIIDESGMPKERFSAEFPKEGPSILRIQQVVRGDSAAYFCASSPDPSETGYSTDTQYFGPGTRLTVL.